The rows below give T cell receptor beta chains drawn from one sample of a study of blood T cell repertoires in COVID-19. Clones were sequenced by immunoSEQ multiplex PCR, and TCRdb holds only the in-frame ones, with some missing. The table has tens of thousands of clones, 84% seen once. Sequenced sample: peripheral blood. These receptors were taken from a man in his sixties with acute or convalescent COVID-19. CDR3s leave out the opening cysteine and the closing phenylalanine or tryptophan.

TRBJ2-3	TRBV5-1	ASSQGQGTDTQY
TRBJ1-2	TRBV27	ASSRGQMYGHT
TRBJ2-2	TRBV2	ASSELSGWTGELF
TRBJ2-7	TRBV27	ASSLQGANYEQY
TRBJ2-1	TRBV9	ASSVMASSSYNEQF
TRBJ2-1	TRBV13	ASSPRTGDNEQF
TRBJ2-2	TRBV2	ASSENPAGDGELF
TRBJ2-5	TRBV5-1	ASSLLGQGVETQY
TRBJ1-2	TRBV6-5	ASIPMGGTNYGYT
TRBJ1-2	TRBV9	ASSEGQKLYGYT
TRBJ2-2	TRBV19	ASTMGGRSTGELF
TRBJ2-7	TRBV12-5	ASGQNRVHEQY
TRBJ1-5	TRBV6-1	ASSAGTGGGNQPQH
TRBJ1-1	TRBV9	ASSVGAGQSSKAF
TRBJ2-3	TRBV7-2	ASSLRGGLATDTQY
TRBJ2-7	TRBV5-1	ASSLAETSGGSYEQY
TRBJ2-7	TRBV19	ASRLAGTYEQY
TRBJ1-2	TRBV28	ASSLPFTKANRRGYT
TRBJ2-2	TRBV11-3	ASNRGSGELF
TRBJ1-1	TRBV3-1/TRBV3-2	ASSRQGNTEAF
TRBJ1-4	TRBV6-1	ASSDPTAWDYEKLF
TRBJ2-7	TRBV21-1	ASSGRGWLYEQY
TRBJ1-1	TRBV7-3	ASSANRNTEAF
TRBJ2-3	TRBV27	ASSLSKNTNTDTQY
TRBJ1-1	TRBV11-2	ASSLRQGVTEAF
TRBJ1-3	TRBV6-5	ASSYSADSSGNTIY
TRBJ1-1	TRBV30	AWSVRERTEAF
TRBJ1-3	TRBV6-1	ASSEVVTAISGNTIY
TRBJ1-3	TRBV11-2	ASSLGQRNTIY
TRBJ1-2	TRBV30	AWSMITGGGYT
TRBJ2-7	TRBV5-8	ASSIQGNNEQY
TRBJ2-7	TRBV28	ASSFDLEEDSSYEQY
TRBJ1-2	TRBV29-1	SVEDRQEEFYGYT
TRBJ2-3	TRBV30	AREGATDTQY
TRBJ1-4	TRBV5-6	ASSYLNRDEKLF
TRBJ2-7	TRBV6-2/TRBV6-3	ASSTTRTGEFYEQY
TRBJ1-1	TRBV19	ASTSREATEAF
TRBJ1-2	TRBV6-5	ASSYYWRDGYT
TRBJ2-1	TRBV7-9	ASSLDIRGEQF
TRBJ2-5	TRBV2	ASSEVGIGTEEETQY
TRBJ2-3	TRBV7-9	ASSLRGGGSTDTQY
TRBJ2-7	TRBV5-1	ASSLRGGVNYEQY
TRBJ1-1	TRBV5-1	ASSLDAGSSEAF
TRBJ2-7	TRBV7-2	ASSLSPRYEQY
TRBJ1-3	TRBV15	ATAGTGQISGNTIY
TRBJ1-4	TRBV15	ATSTGTGNEKLF
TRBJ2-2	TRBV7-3	ASSPRLAANTGELF
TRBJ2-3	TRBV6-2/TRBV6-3	ASTPGDPPTDTQY
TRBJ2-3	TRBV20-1	SASTGGAGTDTQY
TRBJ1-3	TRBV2	ASTEGQTGGNTIY
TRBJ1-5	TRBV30	AWALPTGRNQPQH
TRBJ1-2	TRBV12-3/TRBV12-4	ASRTGGTYGYT
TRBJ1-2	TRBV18	ASSEGQGGYGYT
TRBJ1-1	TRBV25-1	ASILTGSNTEAF
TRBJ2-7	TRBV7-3	ASSSLRGGLDEQY
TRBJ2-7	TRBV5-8	ASSRDYEQY
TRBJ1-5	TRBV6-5	ASRPGQYSNQPQH